The rows below give T cell receptor beta chains drawn from one sample of a study of T cell responses to AZD1222 COVID-19 vaccine. Profiling relied on immunoSEQ multiplex PCR, and the TCRdb table lists in-frame clones only, not all of them. The sample has 150,000 or so clones, approximately 91% seen once. The sample was peripheral blood, taken 28 days after the second AZD1222 dose. The receptors were sampled from an adult who received the AZD1222 COVID-19 vaccine. Both conserved end residues are part of each CDR3. The D gene is left open where the match is weak. Expanded clones are given a class, and other clones once, few, many or no size at all.

TRBD2	few	TRBV5-1	TRBJ2-1	TGCGCCAGCAGCTTCTCCCTAGCGGGACCCAATGAGCAGTTCTTC	CASSFSLAGPNEQFF
TRBD1	.	TRBV10-3	TRBJ1-5	TGTGCCATCAGTGGGGGGCAGGGGGCCCACCAGCCCCAGCATTTT	CAISGGQGAHQPQHF
.	.	TRBV28	TRBJ1-6	TGTGCCAGCAGGACATATCGGGAGCGAGCACCCCTCCACTTT	CASRTYRERAPLHF
.	.	TRBV21-1	TRBJ1-1	TGTGCCAGCAGCAATGGGGGGTGGAACACTGAAGCTTTCTTT	CASSNGGWNTEAFF
.	.	TRBV7-2	TRBJ2-1	TGTGCCAGCAGCTTAGTAGGACAGAGGCAGTTCTTC	CASSLVGQRQFF
.	.	TRBV5-1	TRBJ2-3	TGCGCCAGCAGCTTGGGGTCTACCGCTATCACAGATACGCAGTATTTT	CASSLGSTAITDTQYF
TRBD2	once	TRBV2	TRBJ2-7	TGTGCCAGCAGCCGACTAGCGGGATACGAGCAGTACTTC	CASSRLAGYEQYF
TRBD1	.	TRBV4-1	TRBJ1-3	TGCGCCAGCAGCCAACTGACAGGGAGTGACACCATATATTTT	CASSQLTGSDTIYF
.	.	TRBV20-1	TRBJ2-1	TGCAGTGCTAACAGAGACAATGAGCAGTTCTTC	CSANRDNEQFF
.	.	TRBV7-8	TRBJ2-3	TGTGCCAGCAGCTGGACGGACACAGATACGCAGTATTTT	CASSWTDTDTQYF
TRBD1	.	TRBV9	TRBJ1-3	TGTGCCAGCAGCCATGGAGGGGGCCCTGGAAACACCATATATTTT	CASSHGGGPGNTIYF
.	.	TRBV28	TRBJ1-1	TGTGCCAGCAGTCGGAAAACATACGGTGAAGCTTTCTTT	CASSRKTYGEAFF
.	.	TRBV15	TRBJ1-3	TGTGCCACCAGCAATCTAGACATTCACTCTGGAAACACCATATATTTT	CATSNLDIHSGNTIYF
.	.	TRBV21-1	TRBJ2-4	TGTGCCAGCAGCGGGAAGCGGGAGGATATACCCAAAAACATTCAGTACTTC	CASSGKREDIPKNIQYF
TRBD1	.	TRBV18	TRBJ2-6	TGTGCCAGCTCACCACGAGGACAGGAACCTCCGTCAAAAGAGGAACACTCTGGGGCCAACGTCCTGACTTTC	CASSPRGQEPPSKEEHSGANVLTF
TRBD1	.	TRBV28	TRBJ1-2	TGTGCCAGCAGCCCCCGGGACAGATATAGGTACGGCTACACCTTC	CASSPRDRYRYGYTF
.	.	TRBV10-1	TRBJ1-2	TGCGCCAGCAGTGAGGGCAGTGTCTATGGCTACACCTTC	CASSEGSVYGYTF
.	.	TRBV28	TRBJ1-2	TGTGCCAGCACAAGAGCGAGGGGGGCATGGGAGGATGGCTACACCTTC	CASTRARGAWEDGYTF
.	.	TRBV2	TRBJ2-3	TGTGCCAGCAGTAACCCCGCGGGTCCTCTTAGCACAGATACGCAGTATTTT	CASSNPAGPLSTDTQYF
TRBD1	.	TRBV11-2	TRBJ2-7	TGTGCCAGCAGCTTACGGACAGGGAGTACCTACGAGCAGTACTTC	CASSLRTGSTYEQYF
.	.	TRBV24-1	TRBJ1-1	TGTGCCCTGGCCGAAGCTTTCTTT	CALAEAFF
TRBD1	.	TRBV13	TRBJ2-1	TGTGCCAGCAGCTCGGACAGGGGGAATGAGCAGTTCTTC	CASSSDRGNEQFF
.	.	TRBV9	TRBJ1-6	TGTGCCAGCAGCGTAGGGGGAGCAGGGAATAATTCACCCCTCCACTTT	CASSVGGAGNNSPLHF
.	.	TRBV11-2	TRBJ1-1	TGTGCCAGCAGCTTACGCTTCGGGGGCCAAGGAGCTTTCTTT	CASSLRFGGQGAFF
TRBD1	once	TRBV11-2	TRBJ2-7	TGTGCCAGCAGCTTAGTGAGGGGGCAGGGGGAGCAGTACTTC	CASSLVRGQGEQYF
.	.	TRBV19	TRBJ1-5	TGTGCCAGTAGCCGCCTGCAGGATCAGCCCCAGCATTTT	CASSRLQDQPQHF
.	.	TRBV4-2	TRBJ1-5	TGTGCCAGCAGCCAAGTTGGGACAACTAGCAATCAGCCCCAGCATTTT	CASSQVGTTSNQPQHF
TRBD2	.	TRBV19	TRBJ2-2	TGTGCCAGTAGTACCTTGTCTAGCGGCGGGGAGCTGTTTTTT	CASSTLSSGGELFF
.	once	TRBV24-1	TRBJ1-5	TGTGCCACCAGTGGAGGAGGCAATCAGCCCCAGCATTTT	CATSGGGNQPQHF
TRBD1	.	TRBV18	TRBJ1-2	TGTGCCAGCTCACCAGGGGGACAGGGCAGTGGCTACACCTTC	CASSPGGQGSGYTF
TRBD2	.	TRBV6-1	TRBJ2-7	TGTGCCAGCAGTGAAGGGACTAGCGTAACCTACGAGCAGTACTTC	CASSEGTSVTYEQYF
.	.	TRBV5-4	TRBJ1-2	TGTGCCAGCAGCTCGGGGGGAGAAAACTATGGCTACACCTTC	CASSSGGENYGYTF
.	.	TRBV29-1	TRBJ2-7	TGCAGCGTTCGGGGGAGGAACTACGAGCAGTACTTC	CSVRGRNYEQYF
.	.	TRBV5-6	TRBJ1-5	TGTGCCAGCAGCTTTTTCGGGCAACCCAGCAATCAGCCCCAGCATTTT	CASSFFGQPSNQPQHF
.	.	TRBV7-2	TRBJ2-6	TGTGCCAGCAGCCTGTGGATGGCTGGGGCCAACGTCCTGACTTTC	CASSLWMAGANVLTF
TRBD1	.	TRBV7-9	TRBJ2-7	TGTGCCAGCAGTTCACAACCGGGACAGCCTCACTACGAGCAGTACTTC	CASSSQPGQPHYEQYF
TRBD2	.	TRBV4-1	TRBJ2-7	TGCGCCAGCAGCCAAGCGGGGGGTAGAGGCTACGAGCAGTACTTC	CASSQAGGRGYEQYF
.	.	TRBV25-1	TRBJ1-1	TGTGCCAGCAGTGAATGGCCCGAGGAGGCTGAAGCTTTCTTT	CASSEWPEEAEAFF
.	.	TRBV6-2/TRBV6-3	TRBJ2-5	TGTGCCAGCAGTAAGAGACAGGGACTCCAAGAGACCCAGTACTTC	CASSKRQGLQETQYF
.	.	TRBV21-1	TRBJ2-5	TGTGCCAGCAGCACCTCTGCTAGCGGGAGGATCGACCAAGAGACCCAGTACTTC	CASSTSASGRIDQETQYF
.	.	TRBV7-3	TRBJ2-1	TGTGCCAGCAGCCCTATGAGGCAGAGCTCCTACAATGAGCAGTTCTTC	CASSPMRQSSYNEQFF